The entry below describes one TCR beta chain. This clonotype has ten or more counts. No antigen is known for it. No base qualities exist here, and no much larger clone lies one base off it. The data belong to a study of T cell repertoires in cytomegalovirus infection (dated by TCRdb to between 2017 and 2020). For the wider study: The HLA type of each donor mattered for the analysis, because public TCR beta signatures pointed to carriage of CMV infection along with the matching HLA type. The paper as a whole reports these results and caveats: The ex vivo response was dominated by HLA-C-restricted CMV-specific TCR beta clonotypes, and the single most frequent clonotype in two of eight donors was supplied by these HLA-C-restricted clonotypes. Carriers of CMV infection plus the relevant HLA type were discriminated by the cumulative frequency of public TCR beta family members in the study cohort and in an independent roughly 340-donor cohort.

The CDR3 goes from the cysteine to the phenylalanine over 16 residues. Just the 48-base CDR3 DNA is kept, in frame starting at base 1. The junction carries 15 bases between V and J, which are trimmed by 2 bases and 4 bases respectively. The germline V gene sets CDR1 to SGHTA and CDR2 to FQGNSA. Sequenced on an Illumina HiSeq 1500. The raw public reads went through TCRdb reprocessing: fastp at Q25, MiXCR clone calling, in-frame beta chains kept. Each CDR3 protein gets just one entry, which takes the most common genes and DNA from the rows behind it. The sample yields around 94,000 distinct CDR3 sequences; 15% to 20% were counted once. The ten biggest clones cover approximately 8% of the sample.

The chain employs TRBV7-2 and TRBJ2-1; the D gene is unclear. The sample taken for sequencing was PBMCs. This TCR derives from a human donor in good health (CMV status not recorded). Some clones in this sample may be carry-over from other donors' samples. The CDR3 corresponds to CASSLSPSMIYNEQFF. The bases are TGTGCCAGCAGCTTATCCCCATCCATGATATACAATGAGCAGTTCTTC.